The rows below give T cell receptor beta chains drawn from one sample of a study of cytomegalovirus exposure and HLA in healthy donors. Repertoires were generated with immunoSEQ multiplex PCR, while TCRdb's copy carries only in-frame clones and drops some. The sample consists of around 110,000 clones, 9.5% of them appearing once. Sequencing was done on a sample of PBMCs. The origin of the receptors is a man younger than 40 in good health and CMV-seronegative. Both conserved end residues are part of each CDR3. A D gene is named only where the DNA matches it firmly.

14	TRBV6-1	TRBJ2-7	TRBD1	CASSAYRGRNEQYF
14	TRBV30	TRBJ2-3	.	CAWSVGGSTDTQYF
15	TRBV18	TRBJ2-2	.	CASSPTRINTGELFF
16	TRBV7-9	TRBJ2-7	TRBD2	CASSLASGGAGNEQYF
16	TRBV30	TRBJ1-4	.	CAWSGRRFATNEKLFF
15	TRBV5-1	TRBJ1-2	.	CASSLGDTIHRGYTF
15	TRBV19	TRBJ1-5	TRBD1	CASASQGAHDQPQHF
14	TRBV2	TRBJ1-5	TRBD1	CASRYRGLSQPQHF
13	TRBV2	TRBJ2-7	.	CASGTGHRDEQYF
13	TRBV19	TRBJ1-2	.	CASSPPDSYGYTF
15	TRBV2	TRBJ2-1	.	CASSDREFSYNEQFF
15	TRBV19	TRBJ1-6	.	CASSISRTDNSPLHF
13	TRBV5-6	TRBJ1-3	.	CASSVGQISAIYF
15	TRBV6-5	TRBJ2-5	.	CASSSGSLHQETQYF
15	TRBV30	TRBJ2-7	.	CAWSLGVQAAYEQYF
13	TRBV19	TRBJ1-2	.	CASSREFSLGYTF
18	TRBV7-9	TRBJ2-7	TRBD2	CASSLKVASGAEVYEQYF
16	TRBV11-2	TRBJ2-2	TRBD1	CASSHEQGALSGELFF
14	TRBV6-6	TRBJ2-7	TRBD1	CASREGAPGYEQYF
16	TRBV19	TRBJ2-2	.	CASSIWGRANTGELFF
14	TRBV6-1	TRBJ2-1	.	CASTRGSAGNEQFF
12	TRBV28	TRBJ1-3	.	CASSFQTYTIYF
12	TRBV18	TRBJ2-7	TRBD2	CASSEGRGEQYF
15	TRBV9	TRBJ2-7	.	CASSVEEGQTYEQYF
15	TRBV30	TRBJ1-4	.	CAWSWWGATNEKLFF
16	TRBV5-1	TRBJ2-1	TRBD1	CASSLEAGGGFGEQFF
13	TRBV13	TRBJ2-7	.	CASAPLGGYEQYF
15	TRBV6-1	TRBJ2-1	.	CASSLATSSYNEQFF
13	TRBV29-1	TRBJ2-1	.	CSAPHERGSEQFF
15	TRBV27	TRBJ2-2	.	CASSRVGVTGGELFF
12	TRBV5-6	.	.	CASSFDYYEQYF
16	TRBV10-3	TRBJ1-4	.	CAISESKGATNEKLFF
14	TRBV5-4	TRBJ1-1	TRBD1	CASSLRQGGTEAFF
16	TRBV18	TRBJ1-1	TRBD1	CASSPQTGGVDTEAFF
18	TRBV7-9	TRBJ2-2	TRBD1	CASSLARPGQKATGELFF
15	TRBV19	TRBJ2-7	.	CASRLSGAASYEQYF
17	TRBV2	TRBJ2-1	TRBD2	CASSASSGKSSYNEQFF
16	TRBV10-1	TRBJ2-7	TRBD2	CASSHGLAGGIDEQYF
13	TRBV5-1	TRBJ2-7	TRBD1	CASSPTGVHEQYF
13	TRBV27	TRBJ2-1	TRBD1	CASSGQGMGEQFF
15	TRBV14	TRBJ2-6	.	CASSKHHSGANVLTF
15	TRBV5-1	TRBJ2-2	TRBD1	CASSLVGQGTGELFF
15	TRBV6-5	TRBJ1-5	.	CASSYSREINQPQHF
16	TRBV18	TRBJ1-5	.	CASSPAQGRGNQPQHF
14	TRBV5-1	TRBJ1-2	TRBD1	CASSRGQGTAGYTF
15	TRBV27	TRBJ1-5	TRBD1	CASSLSGTGVQPQHF
14	TRBV19	TRBJ2-3	.	CASSIDGGMDTQYF
15	TRBV6-6	TRBJ2-6	TRBD1	CASTGDISGANVLTF
16	TRBV28	TRBJ2-5	TRBD1	CASSSPDRGDRETQYF
13	TRBV7-2	TRBJ1-5	.	CASSFTGSTPQHF
15	TRBV19	TRBJ1-1	.	CASSIGQAPSGKAFF
14	TRBV29-1	TRBJ1-3	.	CSGGQGRSGNTIYF
13	TRBV29-1	TRBJ2-5	TRBD1	CSVRQGLQETQYF